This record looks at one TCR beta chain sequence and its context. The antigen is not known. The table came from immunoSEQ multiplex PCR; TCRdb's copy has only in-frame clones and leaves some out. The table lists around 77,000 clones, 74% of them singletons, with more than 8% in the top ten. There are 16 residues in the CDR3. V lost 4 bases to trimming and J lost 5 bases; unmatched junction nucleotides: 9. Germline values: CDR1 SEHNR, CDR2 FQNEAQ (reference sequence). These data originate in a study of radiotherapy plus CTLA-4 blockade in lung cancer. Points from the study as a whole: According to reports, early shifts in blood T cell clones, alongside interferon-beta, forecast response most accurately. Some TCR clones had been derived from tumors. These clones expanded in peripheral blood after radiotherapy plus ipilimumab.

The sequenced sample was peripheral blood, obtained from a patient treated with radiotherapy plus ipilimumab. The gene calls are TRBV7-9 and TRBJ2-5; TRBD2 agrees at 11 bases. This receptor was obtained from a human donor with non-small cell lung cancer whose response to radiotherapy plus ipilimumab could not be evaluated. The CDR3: CASSSLSGRAWETQYF. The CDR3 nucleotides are TGTGCCAGCAGCTCCCTTAGCGGGAGGGCCTGGGAGACCCAGTACTTC.